This T cell receptor (beta chain) emerged from a study of blood T cell repertoires in COVID-19. All enrollees were roughly 18 to 95 years old and from approximately 25 US areas. Clinical history reported by participants formed the basis on which cohorts were assigned. Each recovered donor of Cohort 3 presented with two negative PCRs, clearance, or symptom resolution. The germline V and J ends were trimmed by 4 bases and 1 base, with 16 bases remaining between them. Germline assignment: CDR1 SQVTM and CDR2 ANQGSEA. The CDR3 sequence is 15 residues long. Source study methods: Amplification of reference gene primers was used by the study to estimate nucleated cell counts. TCRdb's copy holds only in-frame clones and misses some; the assay was immunoSEQ multiplex PCR. The DNA was the basis for D and trimming; V, J and clone size are from that table. Among 350,000 to 400,000 clones, roughly 91% were seen once, and the ten largest hold about 1.7%.

Sequenced material: PBMCs or T cells enriched from blood (not recorded which). V usage is TRBV29-1 and J usage is TRBJ1-1; possible D gene TRBD1, 6 bases. This TCR came from a woman in her 30s who had recovered from COVID-19. CDR3 coding DNA: TGCAGCGTTGCCCTGTTCCGAGGGGGGAACACTGAAGCTTTCTTT. Its translation is CSVALFRGGNTEAFF.